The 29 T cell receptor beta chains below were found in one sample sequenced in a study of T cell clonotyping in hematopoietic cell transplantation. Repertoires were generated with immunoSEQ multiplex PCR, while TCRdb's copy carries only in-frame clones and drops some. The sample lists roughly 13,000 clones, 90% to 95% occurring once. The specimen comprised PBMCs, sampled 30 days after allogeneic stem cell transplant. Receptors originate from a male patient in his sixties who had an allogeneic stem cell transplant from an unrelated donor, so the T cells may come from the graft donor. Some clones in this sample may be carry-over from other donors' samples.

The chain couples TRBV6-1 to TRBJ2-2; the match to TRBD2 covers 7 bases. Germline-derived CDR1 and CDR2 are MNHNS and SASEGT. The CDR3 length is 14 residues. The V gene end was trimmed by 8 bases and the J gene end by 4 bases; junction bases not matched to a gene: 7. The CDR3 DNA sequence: TGTGCCAGCGGGAGGGATCCCGGCACCGGGGAGCTGTTTTTT. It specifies CASGRDPGTGELFF.

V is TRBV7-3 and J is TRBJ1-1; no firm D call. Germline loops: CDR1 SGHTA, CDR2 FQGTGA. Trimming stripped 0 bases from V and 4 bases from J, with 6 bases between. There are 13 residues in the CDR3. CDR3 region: CASSLTLATEAFF. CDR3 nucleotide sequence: TGTGCCAGCAGCTTAACGTTAGCCACTGAAGCTTTCTTT.

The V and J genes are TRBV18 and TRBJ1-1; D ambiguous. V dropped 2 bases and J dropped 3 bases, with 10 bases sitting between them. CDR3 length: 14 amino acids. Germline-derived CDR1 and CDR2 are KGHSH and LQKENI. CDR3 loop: CASSPGGLDTEAFF. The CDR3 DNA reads TGTGCCAGCTCACCAGGAGGGTTGGACACTGAAGCTTTCTTT.

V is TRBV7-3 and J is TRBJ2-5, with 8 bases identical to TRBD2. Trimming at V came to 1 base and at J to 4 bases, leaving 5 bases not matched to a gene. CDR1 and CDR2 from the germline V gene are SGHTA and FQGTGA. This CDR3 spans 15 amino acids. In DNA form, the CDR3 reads TGTGCCAGCAGCTTAAAAGCGGGGGAGGGAGAGACCCAGTACTTC. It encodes CASSLKAGEGETQYF.

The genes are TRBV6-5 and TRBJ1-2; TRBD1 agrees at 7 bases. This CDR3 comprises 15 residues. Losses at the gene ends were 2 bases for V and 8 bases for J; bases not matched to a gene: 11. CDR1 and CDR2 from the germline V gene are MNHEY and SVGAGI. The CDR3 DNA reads TGTGCCAGCAGTTACCGCGCAGGACAGGCGGACGGCTACACCTTC. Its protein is CASSYRAGQADGYTF.

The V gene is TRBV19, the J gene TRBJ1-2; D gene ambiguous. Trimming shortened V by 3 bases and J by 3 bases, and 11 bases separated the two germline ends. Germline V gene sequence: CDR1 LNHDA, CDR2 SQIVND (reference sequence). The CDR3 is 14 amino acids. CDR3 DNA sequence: TGTGCCAGTAGTATCCCCGGCGGAGACTATGGCTACACCTTC. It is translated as CASSIPGGDYGYTF.

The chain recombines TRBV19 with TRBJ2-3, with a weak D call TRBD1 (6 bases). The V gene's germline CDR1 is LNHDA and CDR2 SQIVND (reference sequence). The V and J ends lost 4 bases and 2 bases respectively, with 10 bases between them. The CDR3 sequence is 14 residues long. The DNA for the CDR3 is TGTGCCAGTAGTACGGCAGGGGACACAGATACGCAGTATTTT. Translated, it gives CASSTAGDTDTQYF.

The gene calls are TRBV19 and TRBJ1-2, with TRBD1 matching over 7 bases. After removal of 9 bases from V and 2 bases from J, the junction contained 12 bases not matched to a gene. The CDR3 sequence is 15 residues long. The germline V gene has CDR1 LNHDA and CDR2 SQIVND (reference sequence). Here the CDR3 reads CASSRDSRPNYGYTF. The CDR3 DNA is TGTGCCAGCTCCCGGGACAGTCGTCCCAACTATGGCTACACCTTC.

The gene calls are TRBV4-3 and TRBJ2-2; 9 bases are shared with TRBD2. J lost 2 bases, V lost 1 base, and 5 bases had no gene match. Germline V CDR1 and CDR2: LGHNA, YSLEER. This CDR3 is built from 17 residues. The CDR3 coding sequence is TGCGCCAGCAGCCAAGGGGCTAGCGGGGCCAACACCGGGGAGCTGTTTTTT. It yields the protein CASSQGASGANTGELFF.

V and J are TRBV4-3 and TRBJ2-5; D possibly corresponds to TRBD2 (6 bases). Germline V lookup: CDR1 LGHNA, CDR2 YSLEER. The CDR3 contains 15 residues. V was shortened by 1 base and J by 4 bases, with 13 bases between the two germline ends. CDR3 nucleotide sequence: TGCGCCAGCAGCCAAGGAGGAGGGGCAGGAGAGACCCAGTACTTC. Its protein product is CASSQGGGAGETQYF.

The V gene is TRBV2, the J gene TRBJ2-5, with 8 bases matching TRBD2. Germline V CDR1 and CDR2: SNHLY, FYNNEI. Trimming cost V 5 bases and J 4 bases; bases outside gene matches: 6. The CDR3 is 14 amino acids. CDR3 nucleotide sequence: TGTGCCAGCAGTTCTAGGACTAGCTCAGAGACCCAGTACTTC. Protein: CASSSRTSSETQYF.

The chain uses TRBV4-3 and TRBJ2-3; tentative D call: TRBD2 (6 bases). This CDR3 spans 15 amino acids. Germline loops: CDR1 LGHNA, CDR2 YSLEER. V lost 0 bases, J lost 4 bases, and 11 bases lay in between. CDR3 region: CASSQEMGRSDTQYF. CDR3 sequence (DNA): TGCGCCAGCAGCCAAGAGATGGGGAGGTCAGATACGCAGTATTTT.

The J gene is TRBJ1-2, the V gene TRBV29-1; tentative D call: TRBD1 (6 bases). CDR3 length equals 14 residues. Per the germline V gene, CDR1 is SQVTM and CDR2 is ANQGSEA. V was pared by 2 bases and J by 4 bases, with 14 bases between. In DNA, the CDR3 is TGCAGCGTTGAAATTAGGGACATAGGCTATGGCTACACCTTC. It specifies CSVEIRDIGYGYTF.

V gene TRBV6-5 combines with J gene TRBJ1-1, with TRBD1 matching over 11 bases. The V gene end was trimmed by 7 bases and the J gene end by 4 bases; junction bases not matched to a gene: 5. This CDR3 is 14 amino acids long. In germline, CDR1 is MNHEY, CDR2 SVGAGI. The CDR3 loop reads CASMPDRGPTEAFF. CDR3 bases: TGTGCCAGCATGCCGGACAGGGGGCCCACTGAAGCTTTCTTT.

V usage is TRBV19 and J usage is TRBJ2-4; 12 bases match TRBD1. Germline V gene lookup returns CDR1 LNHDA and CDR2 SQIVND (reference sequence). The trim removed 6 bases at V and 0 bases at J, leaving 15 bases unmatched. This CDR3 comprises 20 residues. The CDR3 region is CASRSLGTGGSQRAKNIQYF. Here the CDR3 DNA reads TGTGCCAGTAGGTCTCTCGGGACAGGGGGCTCCCAACGAGCCAAAAACATTCAGTACTTC.

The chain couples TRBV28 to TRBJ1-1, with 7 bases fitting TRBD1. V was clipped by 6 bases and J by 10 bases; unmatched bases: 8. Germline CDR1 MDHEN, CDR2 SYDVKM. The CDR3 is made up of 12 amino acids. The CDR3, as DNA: TGTGCCAGCAGCCAGTCACAGGGGAGAGCTTTCTTT. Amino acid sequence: CASSQSQGRAFF. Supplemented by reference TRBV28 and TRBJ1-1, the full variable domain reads DVKVTQSSRYLVKRTGEKVFLECVQDMDHENMFWYRQDPGLGLRLIYFSYDVKMKEKGDIPEGYSVSREKKERFSLILESASTNQTSMYLCASSQSQGRAFFGQGTRLTVV.

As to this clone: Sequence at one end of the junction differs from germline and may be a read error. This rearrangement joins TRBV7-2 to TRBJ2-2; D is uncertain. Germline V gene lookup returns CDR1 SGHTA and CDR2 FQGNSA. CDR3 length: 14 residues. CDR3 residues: CASSLGVAPGELFF. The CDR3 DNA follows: TGTGCCAGCAGCTTAGGAGTAGCCCCCGGAGAGCTGTTTTTT. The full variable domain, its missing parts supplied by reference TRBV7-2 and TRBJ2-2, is GAGVSQSPSNKVTEKGKDVELRCDPISGHTALYWYRQSLGQGLEFLIYFQGNSAPDKSGLPSDRFSAERTGGSVSTLTIQRTQQEDSAVYLCASSLGVAPGELFFGEGSRLTVL.

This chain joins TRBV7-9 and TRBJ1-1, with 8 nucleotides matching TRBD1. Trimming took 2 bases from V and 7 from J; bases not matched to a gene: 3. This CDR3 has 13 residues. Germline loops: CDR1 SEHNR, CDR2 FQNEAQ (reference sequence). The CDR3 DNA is TGTGCCAGCAGCTTAACAGGGGGAGGTGAAGCTTTCTTT. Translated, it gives CASSLTGGGEAFF.

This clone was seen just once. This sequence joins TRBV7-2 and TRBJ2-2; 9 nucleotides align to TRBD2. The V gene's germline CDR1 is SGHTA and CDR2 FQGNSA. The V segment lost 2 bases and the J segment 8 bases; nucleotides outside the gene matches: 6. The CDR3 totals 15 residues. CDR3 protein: CASSLSGTSSGELFF. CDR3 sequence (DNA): TGTGCCAGCAGCTTATCTGGGACTAGCTCGGGGGAGCTGTTTTTT.

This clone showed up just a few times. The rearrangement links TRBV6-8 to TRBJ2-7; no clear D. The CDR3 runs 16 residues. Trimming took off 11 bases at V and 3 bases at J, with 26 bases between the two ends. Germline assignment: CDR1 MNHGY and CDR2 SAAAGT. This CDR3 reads CAGPSPIPWADYEQYF. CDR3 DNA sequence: TGTGCCGGCCCTTCGCCCATCCCTTGGGCCGACTACGAGCAGTACTTC.

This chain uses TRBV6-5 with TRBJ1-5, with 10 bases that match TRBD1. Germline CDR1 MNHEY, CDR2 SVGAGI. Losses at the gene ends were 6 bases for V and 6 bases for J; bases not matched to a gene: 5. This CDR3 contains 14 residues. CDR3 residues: CASRPTGGFQPQHF. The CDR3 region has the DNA TGTGCCAGCAGACCGACAGGGGGCTTTCAGCCCCAGCATTTT.

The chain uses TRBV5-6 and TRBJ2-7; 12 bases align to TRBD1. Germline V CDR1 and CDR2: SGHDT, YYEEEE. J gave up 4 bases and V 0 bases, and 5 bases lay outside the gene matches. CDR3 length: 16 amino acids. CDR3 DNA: TGTGCCAGCAGCTTGGGGGGGACAGGGGGCTTGTACGAGCAGTACTTC. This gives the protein CASSLGGTGGLYEQYF.

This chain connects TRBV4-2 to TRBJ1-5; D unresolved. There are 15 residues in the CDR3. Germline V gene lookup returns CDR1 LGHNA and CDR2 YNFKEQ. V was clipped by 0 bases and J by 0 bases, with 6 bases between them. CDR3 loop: CASSQETNSNQPQHF. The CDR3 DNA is TGTGCCAGCAGCCAAGAAACCAATAGCAATCAGCCCCAGCATTTT.

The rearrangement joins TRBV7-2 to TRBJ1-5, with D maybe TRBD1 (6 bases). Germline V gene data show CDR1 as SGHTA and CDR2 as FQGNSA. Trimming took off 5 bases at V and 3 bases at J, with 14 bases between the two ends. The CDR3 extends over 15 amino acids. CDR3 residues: CASSLGQGNNQPQHF. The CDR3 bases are TGTGCCAGCAGCCTCGGGCAGGGGAACAATCAGCCCCAGCATTTT.

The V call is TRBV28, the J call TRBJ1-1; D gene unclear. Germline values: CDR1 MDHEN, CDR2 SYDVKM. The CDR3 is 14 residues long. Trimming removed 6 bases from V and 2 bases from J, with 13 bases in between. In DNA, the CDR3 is TGTGCCAGCAGCCAAACAAGATTCAACACTGAAGCTTTCTTT. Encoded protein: CASSQTRFNTEAFF.

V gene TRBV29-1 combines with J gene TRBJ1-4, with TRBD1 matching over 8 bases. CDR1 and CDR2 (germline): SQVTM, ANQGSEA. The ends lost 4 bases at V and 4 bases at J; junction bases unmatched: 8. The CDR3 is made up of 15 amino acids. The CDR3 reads CSVAGQGAGNEKLFF. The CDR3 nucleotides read TGCAGCGTTGCAGGGCAGGGGGCCGGTAATGAAAAACTGTTTTTT.

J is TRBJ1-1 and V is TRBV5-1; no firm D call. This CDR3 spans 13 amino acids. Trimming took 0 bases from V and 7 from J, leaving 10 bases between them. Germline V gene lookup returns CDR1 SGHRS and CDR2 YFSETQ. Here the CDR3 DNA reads TGCGCCAGCAGCTTGGAGCCCAACCTTGAAGCTTTCTTT. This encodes CASSLEPNLEAFF.

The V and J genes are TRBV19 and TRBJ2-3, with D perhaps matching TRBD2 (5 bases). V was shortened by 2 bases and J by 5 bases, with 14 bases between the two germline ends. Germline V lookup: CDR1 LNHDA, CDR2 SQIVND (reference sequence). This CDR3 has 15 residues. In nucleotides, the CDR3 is TGTGCCAGTAGTATAACCGGCCTACTAGGAGATACGCAGTATTTT. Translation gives CASSITGLLGDTQYF.

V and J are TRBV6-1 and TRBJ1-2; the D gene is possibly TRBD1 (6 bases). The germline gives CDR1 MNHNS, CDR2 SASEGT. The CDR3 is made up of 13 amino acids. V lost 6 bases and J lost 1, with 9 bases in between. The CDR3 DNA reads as TGTGCCAGCAGGGACAGAGATAACTATGGCTACACCTTC. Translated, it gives CASRDRDNYGYTF.